This T cell receptor (beta chain) was recovered during a study of regulatory T cells in long-lasting Graves disease (dated by TCRdb to about 2021). For the study in its entirety: Newly diagnosed Graves' disease patients had taken antithyroid drugs for less than 3 months. The study was registered as a clinical trial and conducted in China. Persistent Graves' disease patients were compared with newly diagnosed Graves' disease patients by peripheral blood TCR sequencing and RNA sequencing. A total of around 35 samples were covered by TCR sequencing, comprising approximately 13 persistent and around 20 newly diagnosed Graves' disease patients.

This specimen's time point label, per the study, means: newly diagnosed GD, antithyroid drugs for less than 3 months. For both TCR sequencing and RNA sequencing, RNA was extracted from PBMCs using TRIzol. The diagnosis of Graves' disease was made according to American Thyroid Association guidelines. The patients came from an endocrinology department in Xi'an, China. From each patient, about 9.7 milliliters of peripheral blood was collected into an EDTA anticoagulant tube. PBMCs were isolated by Ficoll Paque Plus density gradient separation without further T cell sorting. An Agilent 2100 Bioanalyzer and agarose gel were used to check RNA quality, and a NanoDrop 2000 was used to measure RNA concentration. Library prep was done by multiplex PCR. Sequenced using an Illumina HiSeq 4000. CDR3 regions were amplified by Arm-PCR with iRepertoire HTBI primers to construct TCR beta libraries. Before sequencing, the PCR products went through gel purification. In the source study's methods: A total of 62 TRBV and more than twelve TRBJ segments were identified across samples and were used for gene usage analysis of CDR3 amino acid clonotypes. Filtered high-quality paired reads were merged into contigs using COPE and FqMerger. BLAST was used to align contigs to IMGT TRBV, TRBD and TRBJ reference genes, and CDR3 was defined according to IMGT. Clonotypes above 0.1% frequency were classified as highly expanded clones. Shannon entropy served as the measure of repertoire diversity, while the Gini coefficient captured V-J evenness. Public clonotypes were defined as clonotypes shared by more than one individual. Using fastp at Q25 and MiXCR, TCRdb reprocessed the public reads and kept productive beta chains. Duplicate CDR3 protein sequences are folded into a single record with the most common DNA and genes. Clone size and V and J calls follow TCRdb, not the original study. The sample table records some 410,000 distinct CDR3 sequences; roughly 15% of these occur just once. Of the sample, 9.5% to 12% is held by the ten largest clones.

The research as a whole found: Sequencing and analysis were limited to the TCR beta chain. Persistent patients shared more public clonotypes among themselves (around 2,500) than newly diagnosed patients did (over 900). Peripheral blood alone was examined, since thyroid tissue, which constituted the primary lesion, could not be accessed. Lower TCR Shannon entropy and fewer highly expanded clones were observed in persistent Graves' disease patients than in newly diagnosed patients, which suggested clonal expansion. Persistent disease showed preferential use of TRBV28, TRBJ1-2 and TRBJ2-5, whereas newly diagnosed disease favored TRBV20-1 and TRBJ2-1. As a limitation, the authors acknowledged that the small sample size may reduce accuracy.

CDR1 and CDR2 are read off the germline V gene as SGHTS and YDEGEE. From the cysteine through the phenylalanine, the CDR3 covers 17 amino acids. Only the CDR3 portion is preserved as DNA: 51 bases, with reading frame beginning at the first base. Here V drops 1 base and J drops 6 bases, and the junction holds 13 bases not matched to any gene. There are a few counts of this clonotype. The antigen it binds to is not known. Per-base qualities were not stored, and no clone one base away is much larger. The same data also contributed to another study, on T cells in Graves' hyperthyroidism and ophthalmopathy. The second study also describes: Stable Graves' hyperthyroidism was defined as the absence of progression to ophthalmopathy over 18 months of follow-up. Hyperthyroidism patients were newly diagnosed, with disease duration under 2 months, and aged 18 to 65 years. The study excluded patients with uncontrolled infections, other autoimmune diseases, pregnancy or lactation. Clinical symptoms, serum thyroxine and TRAb, thyroid ultrasound, and orbital computed tomography formed the basis for the diagnoses. The TCR CDR3 was subjected to a first round of RT-PCR using the HTBI primer set and the Qiagen OneStep RT-PCR kit. Most expanded thyroid clonotypes (frequency above 0.001) were also detected in blood, a finding suggesting that blood repertoires may reflect thyroid immune responses. In cross-validation, a model built on a 13 V-J signature told ophthalmopathy apart from stable hyperthyroidism with under 90% sensitivity and about 81% specificity, and in testing the same model reached 80%/75%. During validation, the model predicted progression to ophthalmopathy a median of approximately 6.5 months ahead of onset, with 60% to 71% sensitivity and around 73% specificity. To identify TCR V-J signatures that set the groups apart, the researchers used a discovery cohort of about a hundred patients, made up of some 41 with Graves' ophthalmopathy and some 56 with stable Graves' hyperthyroidism. Prospective prediction of ophthalmopathy was tested in an independent validation cohort of about 19 hyperthyroidism patients and 17 patients who later progressed to ophthalmopathy. The 95 to 100 discovery patients were randomly divided into training and test sets at a 7:3 ratio. The study also compared thyroid tissue and blood T-cell repertoires from more than 5 Graves' hyperthyroidism patients. Once sampling was done, hyperthyroidism patients were given methimazole at a starting dose of 30 mg daily, whereas ophthalmopathy patients were given high-dose intravenous methylprednisolone. The libraries were constructed in a second round of multiplex PCR and then size-selected and purified. Libraries were sequenced paired-end with 100 bp reads on an Illumina HiSeq2000. SOAPnuke was used to process the raw data, throwing out any read that contained adapters or uncalled bases, had a mean Phred below 15, or lacked an exact constant-primer or identifier match. COPE v1.2.5 was used to merge the high-quality paired reads, and each unique nucleotide sequence was defined as a clonotype. MiTCR v1.1 was used to align clonotypes to the IMGT TRBV, TRBD and TRBJ reference segments. Only V-J combinations with frequency above 0.0001, covering about 99% of repertoires, were analysed. The TCS score was defined as F50 (clonal expansion) divided by E x V (chaos), with BLOSUM62-based TCRdist calculated between CDR3 peptides within each V-J. Welch's t-statistics and random forest reduced just over 500 V-J features to roughly 13, which were used in a naive Bayes classifier (R e1071). No statistical method was used to fix the sample size in advance, and group allocation was not hidden from the investigators. According to the paper, TCR Vbeta CDR3 sequencing was carried out on 135 peripheral blood samples, which came from fewer than 50 ophthalmopathy, 80 or so hyperthyroidism and around 17 progressor patients.

The clonotype was recovered from a woman in her 30s with Graves disease. Donor details come from another sample of the same person, matched by shared clones. The receptor chain draws on TRBV5-8 and TRBJ1-2, with TRBD1 matching 9 junction bases. Specimen: peripheral blood mononuclear cells (PBMCs), collected at new diagnosis, from a patient treated with antithyroid drugs. The DNA reads as follows: TGTGCCAGCAGCTTGACAGGGGGCGCCTGGGCCGACAATGGCTACACCTTC. Translated, this is CASSLTGGAWADNGYTF.